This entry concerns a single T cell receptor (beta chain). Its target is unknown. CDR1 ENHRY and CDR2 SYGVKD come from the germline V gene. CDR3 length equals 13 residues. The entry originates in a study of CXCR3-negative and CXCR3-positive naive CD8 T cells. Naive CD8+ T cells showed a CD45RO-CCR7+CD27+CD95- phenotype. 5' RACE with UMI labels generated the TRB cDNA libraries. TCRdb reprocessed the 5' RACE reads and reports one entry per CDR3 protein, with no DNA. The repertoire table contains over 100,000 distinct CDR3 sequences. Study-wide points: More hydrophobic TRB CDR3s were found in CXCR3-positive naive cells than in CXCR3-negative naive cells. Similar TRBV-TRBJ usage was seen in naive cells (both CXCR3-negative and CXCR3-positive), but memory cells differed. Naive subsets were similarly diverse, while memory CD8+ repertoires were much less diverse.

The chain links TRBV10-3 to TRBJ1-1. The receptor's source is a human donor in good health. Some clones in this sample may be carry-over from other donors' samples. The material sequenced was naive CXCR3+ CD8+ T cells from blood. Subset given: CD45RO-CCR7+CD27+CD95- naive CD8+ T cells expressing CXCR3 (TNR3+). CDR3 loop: CAISVSLNTEAFF.